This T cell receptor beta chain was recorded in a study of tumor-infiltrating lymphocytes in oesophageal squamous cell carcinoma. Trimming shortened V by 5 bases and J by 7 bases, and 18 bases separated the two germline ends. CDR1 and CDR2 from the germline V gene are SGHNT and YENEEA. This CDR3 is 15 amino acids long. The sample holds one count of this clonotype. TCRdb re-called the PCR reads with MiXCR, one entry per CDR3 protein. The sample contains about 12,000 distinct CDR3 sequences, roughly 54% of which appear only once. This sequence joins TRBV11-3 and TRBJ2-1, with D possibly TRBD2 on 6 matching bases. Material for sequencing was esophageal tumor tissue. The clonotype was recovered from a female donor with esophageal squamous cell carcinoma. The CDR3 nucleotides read TGTGCCAGCAGCCCGGGGGTATACGAGTCGAATGAGCAGTTCTTC. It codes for CASSPGVYESNEQFF.